Listed below are T cell receptor beta chains from one sample, sequenced in a study of human T cells and chemical hapten exposure. TCRdb re-called the RACE reads with MiXCR, one entry per CDR3 protein. The repertoire includes more than 100,000 distinct CDR3 sequences, approximately 12% of them detected once, and around 2.8% sits in the top ten. This specimen consisted of whole blood, obtained in connection with sensitization to the hapten diphenylcyclopropenone (DPC). Every receptor here comes from a woman aged 18 to 35 with alopecia areata. Some clones in this sample may be carry-over from other donors' samples. The CDR3 runs from the conserved cysteine through the conserved F or W. The order of the fields is J gene, V gene, clone size, D gene, CDR3 protein, CDR3 DNA. The D gene is left open where the match is weak. The size field is filled for only some rows; it gives once, few, many or a size class.

>TRBJ2-1|TRBV28|-|-
CASSSPWQGREQFF
TGTGCCAGCAGTTCCCCGTGGCAGGGACGTGAGCAGTTCTTC
>TRBJ2-1|TRBV14|few|TRBD2
CASSQDRASGGNEQFF
TGTGCCAGCAGCCAAGATAGGGCTAGCGGGGGTAATGAGCAGTTCTTC
>TRBJ1-1|TRBV11-2|-|-
CASSLSKGSGTEAFF
TGTGCCAGCAGCTTATCAAAGGGGAGTGGCACTGAAGCTTTCTTT
>TRBJ1-2|TRBV28|few|-
CASSPADYGYTF
TGTGCCAGCAGTCCCGCCGACTATGGCTACACCTTC
>TRBJ2-2|TRBV5-4|many|-
CASSTNTGELFF
TGTGCCAGCAGCACAAACACCGGGGAGCTGTTTTTT
>TRBJ2-5|TRBV7-2|-|-
CASGRGPETQYF
TGTGCCAGCGGGCGGGGGCCAGAGACCCAGTACTTC
>TRBJ2-4|TRBV12-3/TRBV12-4|few|TRBD1
CASSFPGQGIKNIQYF
TGTGCCAGCAGTTTCCCGGGACAGGGGATCAAAAACATTCAGTACTTC
>TRBJ1-2|TRBV12-3/TRBV12-4|many|-
CASSFTGRGYTF
TGTGCCAGCAGTTTCACTGGGCGGGGCTACACCTTC
>TRBJ1-2|TRBV20-1|many|-
CSARFSRGDYGYTF
TGCAGTGCTAGATTCAGTAGGGGCGACTATGGCTACACCTTC
>TRBJ1-5|TRBV12-3/TRBV12-4|many|TRBD1
CASSLRTGVEWNQPQHF
TGTGCCAGCAGTTTACGGACAGGGGTCGAGTGGAATCAGCCCCAGCATTTT
>TRBJ2-5|TRBV9|-|-
CASSVESFGDGETQYF
TGTGCCAGCAGCGTAGAGAGTTTCGGGGATGGAGAGACCCAGTACTTC
>TRBJ2-1|TRBV10-3|-|TRBD2
CAISTSGGSYNEQFF
TGTGCCATTTCGACTAGCGGGGGCTCCTACAATGAGCAGTTCTTC
>TRBJ2-6|TRBV27|-|-
CASSPRLSGANVLTF
TGTGCCAGCAGCCCCCGTCTCTCTGGGGCCAACGTCCTGACTTTC
>TRBJ1-5|TRBV20-1|few|-
CSANTGFQSLSNQPQHF
TGCAGTGCCAACACAGGGTTTCAGAGCTTAAGCAATCAGCCCCAGCATTTT
>TRBJ2-2|TRBV29-1|-|-
CSVSQGRAGELFF
TGCAGCGTGTCACAGGGAAGGGCCGGGGAGCTGTTTTTT
>TRBJ2-7|TRBV4-1|-|-
CASSFDLSYEQYF
TGCGCCAGCAGCTTCGACCTTTCCTACGAGCAGTACTTC
>TRBJ1-1|TRBV18|few|-
CASVTGRNTEAFF
TGTGCCAGCGTCACAGGGCGGAACACTGAAGCTTTCTTT
>TRBJ2-1|TRBV7-2|-|-
CASSKGGAVEQFF
TGTGCCAGCAGTAAAGGGGGGGCCGTTGAGCAGTTCTTC
>TRBJ1-2|TRBV9|many|-
CASSGFGTDGYTF
TGTGCCAGCAGCGGATTTGGGACGGATGGCTACACCTTC
>TRBJ1-2|TRBV10-3|few|-
CAISWTNYGYTF
TGTGCCATCTCGTGGACAAATTATGGCTACACCTTC
>TRBJ1-6|TRBV7-2|many|-
CASSPHQSPLHF
TGTGCCAGCAGCCCCCACCAGTCACCCCTCCACTTT
>TRBJ1-1|TRBV7-2|once|-
CASSNRRTTEAFF
TGTGCCAGCAGCAACCGGAGAACCACTGAAGCTTTCTTT
>TRBJ1-3|TRBV7-2|few|-
CASSLFGELPGNTIYF
TGTGCCAGCAGCTTATTTGGGGAGCTCCCTGGAAACACCATATATTTT
>TRBJ1-1|TRBV12-3/TRBV12-4|many|-
CASSLSPANTEAFF
TGTGCCAGCAGTTTATCCCCGGCGAACACTGAAGCTTTCTTT
>TRBJ2-1|TRBV5-1|-|-
CASSLLADENEQFF
TGCGCCAGCAGCTTGTTGGCAGACGAAAATGAGCAGTTCTTC